Listed below are T cell receptor beta chains from one sample, sequenced in a study of cytomegalovirus exposure and HLA in healthy donors. Data came from immunoSEQ multiplex PCR; TCRdb stores just in-frame clones and leaves some out. The sample lists more than 95,000 clones; nearly 80% were seen once. Sequenced: PBMCs. These receptor sequences come from a man in his 60s in good health and CMV-seropositive. Each CDR3 is given with its conserved first and last residue. A D gene is named only where the DNA matches it firmly. A clone size is listed for some rows: how often the clone was seen (once, few, many), or a class if it is expanded.

abundance	len	d_gene	j_gene	v_gene	CDR3nt	CDR3aa
-	12	TRBD1	TRBJ1-2	TRBV10-3	TGTGCCATCAGCTGGGACAGGCGTTCGCTCACCTTC	CAISWDRRSLTF
few	13	-	TRBJ1-1	TRBV5-4	TGTGCCAGCAGCTTGTGGCAGGGCACTGAAGCTTTCTTT	CASSLWQGTEAFF
-	15	-	TRBJ2-1	TRBV7-3	TGTGCCAGCAGCTTAATGGGGGGGGCCCGGAATGAGCAGTTCTTC	CASSLMGGARNEQFF
-	15	TRBD2	TRBJ2-1	TRBV5-1	TGCGCCAGCAGCTCCCCCGGGAGGGGGGGGAATGAGCAGTTCTTC	CASSSPGRGGNEQFF
once	15	-	TRBJ2-1	TRBV5-1	TGCGCCAGCAGCTTGGGCCAGGGCTCCTACAATGAGCAGTTCTTC	CASSLGQGSYNEQFF
-	16	-	TRBJ1-1	TRBV18	TGTGCCAGCTCACCCAGACCTAAGACAGAGGGGGCTGAAGCTTTCTTT	CASSPRPKTEGAEAFF
-	12	-	TRBJ2-2	TRBV5-1	TGCGCCAGCAGCTGGGCGTCCGGGGAGCTGTTTTTT	CASSWASGELFF
-	16	-	TRBJ1-5	TRBV6-5	TGTGCCAGCAGTTACTCGAATGCAGGGATGAATCAGCCCCAGCATTTT	CASSYSNAGMNQPQHF
-	14	TRBD1	TRBJ1-1	TRBV7-2	TGTGCCAGCAGCTCGCTTTTGGGACAGGGGGTAGCTTTCTTT	CASSSLLGQGVAFF
-	16	TRBD2	TRBJ2-7	TRBV7-8	TGTGCCAGCACCTTAGGCCTAGCGGGGGGCTCCCACGAGCAGTACTTC	CASTLGLAGGSHEQYF
-	14	-	TRBJ1-2	TRBV6-1	TGTGCCAGCAGTACAAGACAGTCCTCGGGTGGCTACACCTTC	CASSTRQSSGGYTF
-	17	TRBD1	TRBJ1-5	TRBV5-5	TGTGCCAGCAGCTTGGCCGGGACAGGGATCAGGGGTCAGCCCCAGCATTTT	CASSLAGTGIRGQPQHF
-	15	-	TRBJ2-2	TRBV9	TGTGCCAGCAGCGAGGGGGAGGGTCAAACCGGGGAGCTGTTTTTT	CASSEGEGQTGELFF
-	15	TRBD2	TRBJ2-3	TRBV18	TGTGCCAGCTCACCACTAGCGGGGGGCGTTGATACGCAGTATTTT	CASSPLAGGVDTQYF
few	15	TRBD1	TRBJ1-1	TRBV6-6	TGTGCCAGCAACGGGAAGGGGGCGGGGAACACTGAAGCTTTCTTT	CASNGKGAGNTEAFF
few	13	-	TRBJ2-5	TRBV29-1	TGCAGCGTTGGGGGGAGGGGGGAAGAGACCCAGTACTTC	CSVGGRGEETQYF
-	17	TRBD2	TRBJ2-2	TRBV5-1	TGCGCCAGCAGCGCGGGGACTAGCGGACGGAACACCGGGGAGCTGTTTTTT	CASSAGTSGRNTGELFF
-	17	TRBD2	TRBJ2-5	TRBV7-6	TGTGCCAGCAGCTTAGGGCTAGCGGGGGGATATCAAGAGACCCAGTACTTC	CASSLGLAGGYQETQYF
-	16	TRBD2	TRBJ2-1	TRBV7-3	TGTGCCAGCAGCTTATATGGGACTAGTGGAGCTAATGAGCAGTTCTTC	CASSLYGTSGANEQFF
-	16	-	TRBJ2-2	TRBV18	TGTGCCAGCTCACCACAGGAGGGGATGAACACCGGGGAGCTGTTTTTT	CASSPQEGMNTGELFF
-	14	TRBD1	TRBJ2-1	TRBV6-5	TGTGCCAGCAGTCCACAGGGGACACACAATGAGCAGTTCTTC	CASSPQGTHNEQFF
few	15	-	TRBJ1-2	TRBV4-3	TGCGCCAGCAGCCAAGATTTACAGCCGTCCTATGGCTACACCTTC	CASSQDLQPSYGYTF
-	14	-	TRBJ1-6	TRBV19	TGTGCCAGTAGCCCGACCCGGGGGGGTTCACCCCTCCACTTT	CASSPTRGGSPLHF
-	14	-	TRBJ2-5	TRBV6-5	TGTGCCAGCAGTACCCACGGGATCCAAGAGACCCAGTACTTC	CASSTHGIQETQYF
-	15	-	TRBJ2-5	TRBV6-6	TGTGCCAGCAGTTACCCCCACAGGGGAGGCGAGACCCAGTACTTC	CASSYPHRGGETQYF
-	15	-	TRBJ1-1	TRBV7-9	TGTGCCAGCAGCCCGCCAGGGGTCTTGAACACTGAAGCTTTCTTT	CASSPPGVLNTEAFF